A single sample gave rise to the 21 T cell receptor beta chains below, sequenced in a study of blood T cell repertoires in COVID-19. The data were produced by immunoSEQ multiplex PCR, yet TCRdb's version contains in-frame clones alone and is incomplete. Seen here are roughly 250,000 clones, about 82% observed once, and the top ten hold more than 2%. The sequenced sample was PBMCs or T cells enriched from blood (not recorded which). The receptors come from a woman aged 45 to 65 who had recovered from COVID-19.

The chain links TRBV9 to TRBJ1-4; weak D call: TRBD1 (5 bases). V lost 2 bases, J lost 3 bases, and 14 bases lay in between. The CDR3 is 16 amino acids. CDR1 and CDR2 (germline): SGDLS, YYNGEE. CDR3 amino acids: CASSVGTQAPNEKLFF. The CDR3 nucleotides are TGTGCCAGCAGCGTCGGGACTCAGGCTCCTAATGAAAAACTGTTTTTT.

The CDR3 protein is CASSFMEAGELFF. The CDR3 DNA reads TGTGCCAGCAGCTTTATGGAGGCCGGGGAGCTGTTTTTT. This chain links TRBV5-4 with TRBJ2-2, with D possibly matching TRBD2 (5 bases). The V end was cut by 2 bases, the J end by 6 bases, with 8 bases between. In germline, CDR1 is SGHNT, CDR2 YYREEE (reference sequence). The CDR3 is 13 amino acids.

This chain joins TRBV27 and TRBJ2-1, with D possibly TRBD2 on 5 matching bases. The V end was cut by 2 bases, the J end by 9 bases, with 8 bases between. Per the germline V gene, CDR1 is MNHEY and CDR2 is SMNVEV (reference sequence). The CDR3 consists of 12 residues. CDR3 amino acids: CASSLGGREQFF. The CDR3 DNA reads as TGTGCCAGCAGTTTAGGAGGCCGTGAGCAGTTCTTC.

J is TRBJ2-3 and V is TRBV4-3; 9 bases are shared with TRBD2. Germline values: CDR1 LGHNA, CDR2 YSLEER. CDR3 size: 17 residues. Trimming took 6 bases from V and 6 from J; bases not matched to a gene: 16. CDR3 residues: CASSPIRAGGPLDTQYF. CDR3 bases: TGCGCCAGCAGTCCAATCCGTGCGGGAGGGCCTTTGGATACGCAGTATTTT.

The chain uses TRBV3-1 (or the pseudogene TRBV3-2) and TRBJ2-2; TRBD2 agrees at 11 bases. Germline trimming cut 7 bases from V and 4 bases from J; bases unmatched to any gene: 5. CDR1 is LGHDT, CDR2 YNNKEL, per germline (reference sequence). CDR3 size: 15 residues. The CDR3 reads CASTRLAGGTGELFF. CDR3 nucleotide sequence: TGTGCCAGCACTCGTCTAGCGGGAGGCACCGGGGAGCTGTTTTTT.

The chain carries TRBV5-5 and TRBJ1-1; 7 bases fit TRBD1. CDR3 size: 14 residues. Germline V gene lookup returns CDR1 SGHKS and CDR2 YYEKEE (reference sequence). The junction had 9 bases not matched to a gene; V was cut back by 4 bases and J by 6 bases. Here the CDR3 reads CASSEDRLRSEAFF. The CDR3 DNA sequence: TGTGCCAGCAGCGAGGACAGGCTGAGGTCTGAAGCTTTCTTT.

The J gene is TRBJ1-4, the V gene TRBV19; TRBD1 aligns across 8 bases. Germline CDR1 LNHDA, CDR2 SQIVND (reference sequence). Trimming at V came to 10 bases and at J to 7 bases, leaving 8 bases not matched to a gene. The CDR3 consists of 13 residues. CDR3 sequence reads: CATRTGQSEKLFF. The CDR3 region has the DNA TGTGCCACTAGGACAGGGCAAAGTGAAAAACTGTTTTTT.

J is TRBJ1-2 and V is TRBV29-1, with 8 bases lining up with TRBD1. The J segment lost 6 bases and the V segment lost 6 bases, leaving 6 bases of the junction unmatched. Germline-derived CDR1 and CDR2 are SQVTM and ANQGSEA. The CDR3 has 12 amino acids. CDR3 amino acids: CSVLGQGDGYTF. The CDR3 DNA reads TGCAGCGTACTAGGACAGGGCGATGGCTACACCTTC.

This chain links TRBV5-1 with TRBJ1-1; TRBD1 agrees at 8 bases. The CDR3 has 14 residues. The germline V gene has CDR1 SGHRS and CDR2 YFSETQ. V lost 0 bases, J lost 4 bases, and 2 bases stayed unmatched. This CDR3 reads CASSLGQGFTEAFF. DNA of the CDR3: TGCGCCAGCAGCTTGGGACAGGGGTTCACTGAAGCTTTCTTT.

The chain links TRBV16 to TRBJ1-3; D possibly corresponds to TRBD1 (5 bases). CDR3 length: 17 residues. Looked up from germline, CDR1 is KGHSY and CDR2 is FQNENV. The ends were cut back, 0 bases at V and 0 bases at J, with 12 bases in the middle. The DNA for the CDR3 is TGTGCCAGCAGCCAATCCGCTACAGGCTACTCTGGAAACACCATATATTTT. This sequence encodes CASSQSATGYSGNTIYF.

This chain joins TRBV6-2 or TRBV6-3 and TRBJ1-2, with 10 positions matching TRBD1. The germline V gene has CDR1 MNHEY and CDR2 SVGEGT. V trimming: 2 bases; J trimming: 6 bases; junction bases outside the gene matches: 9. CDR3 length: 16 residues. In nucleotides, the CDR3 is TGTGCCAGCAGTTACGGGGAGCCGGGACAGGGGAATGGCTACACCTTC. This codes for CASSYGEPGQGNGYTF.

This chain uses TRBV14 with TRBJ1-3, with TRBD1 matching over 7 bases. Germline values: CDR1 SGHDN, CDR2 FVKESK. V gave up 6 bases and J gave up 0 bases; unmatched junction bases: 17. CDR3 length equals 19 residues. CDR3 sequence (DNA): TGTGCCAGCAGGACCACCTTTTGGGACAGCCTAGACTCTGGAAACACCATATATTTT. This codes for CASRTTFWDSLDSGNTIYF.

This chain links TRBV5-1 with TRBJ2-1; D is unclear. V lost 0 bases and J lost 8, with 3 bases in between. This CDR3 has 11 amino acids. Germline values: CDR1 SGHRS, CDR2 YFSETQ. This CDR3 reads CASSLVDEQFF. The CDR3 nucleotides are TGCGCCAGCAGCTTGGTAGATGAGCAGTTCTTC. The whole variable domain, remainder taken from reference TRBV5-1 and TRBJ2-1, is KAGVTQTPRYLIKTRGQQVTLSCSPISGHRSVSWYQQTPGQGLQFLFEYFSETQRNKGNFPGRFSGRQFSNSRSEMNVSTLELGDSALYLCASSLVDEQFFGPGTRLTVL.

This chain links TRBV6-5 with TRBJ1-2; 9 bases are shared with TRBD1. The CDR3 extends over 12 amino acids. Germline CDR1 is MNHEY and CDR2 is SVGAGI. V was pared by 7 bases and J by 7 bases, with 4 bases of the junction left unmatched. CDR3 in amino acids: CASKTGGIGYTF. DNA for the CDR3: TGTGCCAGCAAGACAGGGGGAATTGGCTACACCTTC.

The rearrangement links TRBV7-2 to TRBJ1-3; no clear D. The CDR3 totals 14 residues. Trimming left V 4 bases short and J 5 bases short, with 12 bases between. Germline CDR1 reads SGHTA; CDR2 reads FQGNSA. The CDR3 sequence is CASSYGSKRNTIYF. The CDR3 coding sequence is TGTGCCAGCAGCTATGGGAGTAAAAGAAACACCATATATTTT. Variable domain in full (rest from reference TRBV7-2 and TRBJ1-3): GAGVSQSPSNKVTEKGKDVELRCDPISGHTALYWYRQSLGQGLEFLIYFQGNSAPDKSGLPSDRFSAERTGGSVSTLTIQRTQQEDSAVYLCASSYGSKRNTIYFGEGSWLTVV.

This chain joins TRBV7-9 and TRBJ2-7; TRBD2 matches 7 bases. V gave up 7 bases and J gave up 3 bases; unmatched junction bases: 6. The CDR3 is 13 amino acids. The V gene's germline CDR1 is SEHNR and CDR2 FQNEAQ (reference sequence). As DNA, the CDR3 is TGTGCCAGCATATCGGGAGGAGGCTACGAGCAGTACTTC. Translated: CASISGGGYEQYF.

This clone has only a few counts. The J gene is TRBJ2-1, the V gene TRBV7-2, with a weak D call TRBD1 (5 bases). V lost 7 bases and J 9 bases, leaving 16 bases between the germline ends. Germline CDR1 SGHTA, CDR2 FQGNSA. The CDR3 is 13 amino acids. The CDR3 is CASKGPTELEQFF. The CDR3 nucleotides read TGTGCCAGCAAGGGTCCGACAGAGCTTGAGCAGTTCTTC.

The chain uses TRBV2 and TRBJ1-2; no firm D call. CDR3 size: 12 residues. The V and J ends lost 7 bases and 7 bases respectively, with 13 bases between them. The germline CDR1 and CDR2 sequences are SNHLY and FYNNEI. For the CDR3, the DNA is TGTGCCAGCACACAGTTTCCCCCTGGCTACACCTTC. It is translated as CASTQFPPGYTF.

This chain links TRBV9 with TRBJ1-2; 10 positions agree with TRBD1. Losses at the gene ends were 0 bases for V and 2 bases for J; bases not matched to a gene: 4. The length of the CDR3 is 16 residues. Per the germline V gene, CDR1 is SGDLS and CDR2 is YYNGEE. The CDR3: CASSVATDRGNYGYTF. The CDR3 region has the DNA TGTGCCAGCAGCGTAGCGACGGACAGGGGGAACTATGGCTACACCTTC.

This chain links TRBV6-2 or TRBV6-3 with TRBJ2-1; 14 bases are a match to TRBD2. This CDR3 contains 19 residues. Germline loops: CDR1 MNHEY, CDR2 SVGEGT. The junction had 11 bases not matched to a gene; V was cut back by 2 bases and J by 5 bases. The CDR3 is CASSYATSGGAGGHNEQFF. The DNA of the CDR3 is TGTGCCAGCAGTTACGCGACTAGCGGGGGGGCTGGCGGGCACAATGAGCAGTTCTTC.

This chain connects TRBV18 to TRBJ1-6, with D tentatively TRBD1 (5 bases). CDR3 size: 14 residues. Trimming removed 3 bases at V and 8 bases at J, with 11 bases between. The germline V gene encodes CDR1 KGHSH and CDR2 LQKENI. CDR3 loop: CASSPSPGDSPLHF. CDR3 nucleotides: TGTGCCAGCTCACCGTCTCCGGGGGATTCACCCCTCCACTTT.